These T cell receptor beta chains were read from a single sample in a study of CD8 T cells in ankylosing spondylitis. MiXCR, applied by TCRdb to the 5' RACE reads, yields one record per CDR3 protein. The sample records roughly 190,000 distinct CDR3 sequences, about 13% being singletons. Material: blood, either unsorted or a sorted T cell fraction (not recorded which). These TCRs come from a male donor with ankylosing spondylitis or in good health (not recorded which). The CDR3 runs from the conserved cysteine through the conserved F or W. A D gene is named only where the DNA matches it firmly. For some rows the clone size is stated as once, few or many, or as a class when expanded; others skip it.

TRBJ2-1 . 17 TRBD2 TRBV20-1 CSARDYRTSGSPYEQFF TGCAGTGCTAGAGATTACAGGACTAGCGGGAGTCCCTATGAGCAGTTCTTC
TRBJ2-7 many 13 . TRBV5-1 CASSSGKSYEQYF TGCGCCAGCAGCTCCGGGAAATCCTACGAGCAGTACTTC
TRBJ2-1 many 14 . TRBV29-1 CSVEGEGSYNEQFF TGCAGCGTTGAAGGCGAGGGCTCCTACAATGAGCAGTTCTTC
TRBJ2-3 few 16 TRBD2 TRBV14 CASSQWGGGETDTQYF TGTGCCAGCAGCCAATGGGGGGGAGGAGAAACAGATACGCAGTATTTT
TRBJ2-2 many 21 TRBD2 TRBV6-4 CASRPGTSGLNLYLRPGELFF TGTGCCAGCCGTCCCGGGACTAGCGGGCTTAATCTATACCTGAGGCCCGGGGAGCTGTTTTTT
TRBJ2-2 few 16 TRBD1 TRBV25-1 CASSEIRDRDTGELFF TGTGCCAGCAGTGAAATCCGGGACAGGGACACCGGGGAGCTGTTTTTT
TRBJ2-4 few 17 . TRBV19 CASSIGGLVGTKNIQYF TGTGCCAGTAGTATAGGGGGCTTGGTGGGGACCAAAAACATTCAGTACTTC
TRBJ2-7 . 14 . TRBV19 CASSHGEEGYEQYF TGTGCCAGTAGTCATGGGGAAGAAGGCTACGAGCAGTACTTC
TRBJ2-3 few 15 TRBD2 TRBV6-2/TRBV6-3 CASGAIAGVTDTQYF TGTGCCTCAGGGGCTATAGCGGGAGTGACAGATACGCAGTATTTT
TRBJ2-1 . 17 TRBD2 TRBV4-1 CASSQEYWAGGYNEQFF TGCGCCAGCAGCCAAGAGTATTGGGCGGGAGGGTACAATGAGCAGTTCTTC